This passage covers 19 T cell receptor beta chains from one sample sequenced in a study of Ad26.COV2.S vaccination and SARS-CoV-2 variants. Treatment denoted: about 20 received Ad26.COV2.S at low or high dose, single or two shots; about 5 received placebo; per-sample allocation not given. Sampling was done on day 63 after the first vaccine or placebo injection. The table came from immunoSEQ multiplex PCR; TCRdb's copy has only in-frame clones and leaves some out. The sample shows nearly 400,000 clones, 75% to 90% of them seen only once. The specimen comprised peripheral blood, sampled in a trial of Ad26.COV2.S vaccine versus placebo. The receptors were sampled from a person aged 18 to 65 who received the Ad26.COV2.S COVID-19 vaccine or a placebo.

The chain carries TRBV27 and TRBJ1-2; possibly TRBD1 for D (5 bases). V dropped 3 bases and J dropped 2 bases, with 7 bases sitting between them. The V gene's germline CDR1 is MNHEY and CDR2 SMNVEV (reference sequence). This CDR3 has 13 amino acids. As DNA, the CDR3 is TGTGCCAGCAGTTTGGCAGGGAACTATGGCTACACCTTC. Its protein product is CASSLAGNYGYTF.

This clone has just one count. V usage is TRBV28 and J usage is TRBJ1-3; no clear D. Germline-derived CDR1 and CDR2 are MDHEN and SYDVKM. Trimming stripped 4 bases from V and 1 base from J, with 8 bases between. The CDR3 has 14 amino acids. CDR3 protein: CASSSSGSGNTIYF. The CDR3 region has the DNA TGTGCCAGCAGTTCGTCTGGTTCTGGAAACACCATATATTTT. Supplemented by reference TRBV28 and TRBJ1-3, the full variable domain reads DVKVTQSSRYLVKRTGEKVFLECVQDMDHENMFWYRQDPGLGLRLIYFSYDVKMKEKGDIPEGYSVSREKKERFSLILESASTNQTSMYLCASSSSGSGNTIYFGEGSWLTVV.

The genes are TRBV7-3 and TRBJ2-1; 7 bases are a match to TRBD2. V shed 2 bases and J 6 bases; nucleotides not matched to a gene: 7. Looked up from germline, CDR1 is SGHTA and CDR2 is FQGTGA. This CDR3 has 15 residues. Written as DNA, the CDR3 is TGTGCCAGCAGCTTAGGTCCTTTAGCGGGCAATGAGCAGTTCTTC. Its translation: CASSLGPLAGNEQFF.

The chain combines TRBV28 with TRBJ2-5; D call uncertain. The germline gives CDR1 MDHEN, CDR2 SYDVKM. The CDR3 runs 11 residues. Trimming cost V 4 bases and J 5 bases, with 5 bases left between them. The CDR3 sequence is CASSSGETQYF. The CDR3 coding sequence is TGTGCCAGCAGTTCCGGGGAGACCCAGTACTTC.

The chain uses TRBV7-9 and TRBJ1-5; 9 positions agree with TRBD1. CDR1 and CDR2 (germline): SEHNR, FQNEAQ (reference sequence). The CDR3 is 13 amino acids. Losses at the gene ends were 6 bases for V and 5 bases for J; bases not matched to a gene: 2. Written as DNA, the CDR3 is TGTGCCAGCAGTTGGGACAGGGATCAGCCCCAGCATTTT. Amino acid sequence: CASSWDRDQPQHF.

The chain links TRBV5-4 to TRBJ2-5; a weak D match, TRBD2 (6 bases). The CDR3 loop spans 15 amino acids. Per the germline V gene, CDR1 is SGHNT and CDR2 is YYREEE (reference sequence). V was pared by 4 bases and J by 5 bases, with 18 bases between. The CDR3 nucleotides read TGTGCCAGCAGCAGGGACTTTAGCGCGGGCGAGACCCAGTACTTC. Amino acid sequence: CASSRDFSAGETQYF.

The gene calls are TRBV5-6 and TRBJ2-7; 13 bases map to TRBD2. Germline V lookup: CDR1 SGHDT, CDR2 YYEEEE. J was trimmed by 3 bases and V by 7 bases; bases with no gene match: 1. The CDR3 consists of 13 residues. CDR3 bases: TGTGCCAGCGGGACTAGCGGGATCTACGAGCAGTACTTC. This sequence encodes CASGTSGIYEQYF.

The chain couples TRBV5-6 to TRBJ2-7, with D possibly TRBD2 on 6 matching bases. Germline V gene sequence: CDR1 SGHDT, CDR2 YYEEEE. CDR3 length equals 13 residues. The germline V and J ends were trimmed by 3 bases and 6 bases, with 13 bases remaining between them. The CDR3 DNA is TGTGCCAGCAGCTCTTCGGGAGCCCCCGAGCAGTACTTC. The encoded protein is CASSSSGAPEQYF. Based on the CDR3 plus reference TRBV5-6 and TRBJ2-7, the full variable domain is DAGVTQSPTHLIKTRGQQVTLRCSPKSGHDTVSWYQQALGQGPQFIFQYYEEEERQRGNFPDRFSGHQFPNYSSELNVNALLLGDSALYLCASSSSGAPEQYFGPGTRLTVT.

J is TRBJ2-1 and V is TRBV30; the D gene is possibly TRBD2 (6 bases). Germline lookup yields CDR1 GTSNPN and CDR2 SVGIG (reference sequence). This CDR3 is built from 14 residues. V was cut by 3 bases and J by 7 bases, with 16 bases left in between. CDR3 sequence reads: CAWSRWGDFNEQFF. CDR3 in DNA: TGTGCCTGGAGCCGCTGGGGGGATTTTAATGAGCAGTTCTTC.

The CDR3: CASTAGTGNSYEQYF. The CDR3, as DNA: TGTGCCAGTACCGCCGGGACAGGGAACTCCTACGAGCAGTACTTC. The gene calls are TRBV19 and TRBJ2-7; 9 bases map to TRBD1. There are 15 residues in the CDR3. J lost 0 bases, V lost 7 bases, and 7 bases had no gene match. Germline assignment: CDR1 LNHDA and CDR2 SQIVND (reference sequence).

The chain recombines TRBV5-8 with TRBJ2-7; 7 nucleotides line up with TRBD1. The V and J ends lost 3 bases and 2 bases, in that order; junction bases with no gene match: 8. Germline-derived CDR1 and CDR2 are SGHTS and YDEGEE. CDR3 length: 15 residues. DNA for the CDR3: TGTGCCAGCAGCTCCGGGACAGCCGAGCCCTACGAGCAGTACTTC. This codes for CASSSGTAEPYEQYF.

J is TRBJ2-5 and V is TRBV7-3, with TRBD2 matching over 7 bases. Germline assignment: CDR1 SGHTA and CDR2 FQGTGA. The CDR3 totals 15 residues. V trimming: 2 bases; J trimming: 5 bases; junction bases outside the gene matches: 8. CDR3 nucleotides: TGTGCCAGCAGCTTAGTGGGAGGGCCGGCTGAGACCCAGTACTTC. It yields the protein CASSLVGGPAETQYF. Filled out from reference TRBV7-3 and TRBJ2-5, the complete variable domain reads GAGVSQTPSNKVTEKGKYVELRCDPISGHTALYWYRQSLGQGPEFLIYFQGTGAADDSGLPNDRFFAVRPEGSVSTLKIQRTERGDSAVYLCASSLVGGPAETQYFGPGTRLLVL.

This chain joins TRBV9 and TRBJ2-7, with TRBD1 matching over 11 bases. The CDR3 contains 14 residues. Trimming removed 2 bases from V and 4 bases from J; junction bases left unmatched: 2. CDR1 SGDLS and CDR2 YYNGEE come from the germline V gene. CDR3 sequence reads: CASSVGQGVYEQYF. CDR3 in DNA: TGTGCCAGCAGCGTGGGACAGGGGGTTTACGAGCAGTACTTC.

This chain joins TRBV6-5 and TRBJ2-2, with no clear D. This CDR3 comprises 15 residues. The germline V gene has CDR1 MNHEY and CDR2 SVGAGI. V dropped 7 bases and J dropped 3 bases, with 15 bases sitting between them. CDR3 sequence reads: CASTPDQLDTGELFF. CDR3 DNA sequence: TGTGCCAGCACTCCTGACCAGCTAGACACCGGGGAGCTGTTTTTT.

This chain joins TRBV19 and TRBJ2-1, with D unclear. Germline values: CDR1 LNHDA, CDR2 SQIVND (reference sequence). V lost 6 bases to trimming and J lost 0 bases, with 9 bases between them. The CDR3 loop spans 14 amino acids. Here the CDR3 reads CASRRMSSYNEQFF. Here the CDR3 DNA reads TGTGCCAGTAGGCGAATGAGCTCCTACAATGAGCAGTTCTTC.

The CDR3: CASSSSRSGNTGELFF. DNA for the CDR3: TGTGCCAGCAGCTCCTCCCGAAGCGGTAACACCGGGGAGCTGTTTTTT. This chain connects TRBV13 to TRBJ2-2; tentatively, D is TRBD2 (5 bases). CDR1 PRHDT and CDR2 FYEKMQ come from the germline V gene (reference sequence). V was trimmed by 4 bases and J by 2 bases, leaving 14 bases between them. The CDR3 spans 16 residues.

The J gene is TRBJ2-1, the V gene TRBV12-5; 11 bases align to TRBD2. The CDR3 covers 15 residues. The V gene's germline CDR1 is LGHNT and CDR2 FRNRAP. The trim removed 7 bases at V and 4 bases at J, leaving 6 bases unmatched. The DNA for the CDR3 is TGTGCTAGTGCCCCGGGACTAGCGGCTTACAATGAGCAGTTCTTC. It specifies CASAPGLAAYNEQFF.

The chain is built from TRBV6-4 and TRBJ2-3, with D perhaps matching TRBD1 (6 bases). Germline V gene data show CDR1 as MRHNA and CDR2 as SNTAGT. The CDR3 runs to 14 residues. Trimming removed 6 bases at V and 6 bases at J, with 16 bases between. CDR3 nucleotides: TGTGCCAGCAGGATGGGGCAGGGGTCGGATACGCAGTATTTT. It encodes CASRMGQGSDTQYF.

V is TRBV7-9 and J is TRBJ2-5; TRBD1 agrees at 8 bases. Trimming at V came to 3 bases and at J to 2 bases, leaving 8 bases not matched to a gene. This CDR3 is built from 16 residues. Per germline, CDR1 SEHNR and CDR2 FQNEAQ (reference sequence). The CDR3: CASSLGDRGRQETQYF. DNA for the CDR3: TGTGCCAGCAGCTTGGGTGACAGGGGTAGGCAAGAGACCCAGTACTTC.